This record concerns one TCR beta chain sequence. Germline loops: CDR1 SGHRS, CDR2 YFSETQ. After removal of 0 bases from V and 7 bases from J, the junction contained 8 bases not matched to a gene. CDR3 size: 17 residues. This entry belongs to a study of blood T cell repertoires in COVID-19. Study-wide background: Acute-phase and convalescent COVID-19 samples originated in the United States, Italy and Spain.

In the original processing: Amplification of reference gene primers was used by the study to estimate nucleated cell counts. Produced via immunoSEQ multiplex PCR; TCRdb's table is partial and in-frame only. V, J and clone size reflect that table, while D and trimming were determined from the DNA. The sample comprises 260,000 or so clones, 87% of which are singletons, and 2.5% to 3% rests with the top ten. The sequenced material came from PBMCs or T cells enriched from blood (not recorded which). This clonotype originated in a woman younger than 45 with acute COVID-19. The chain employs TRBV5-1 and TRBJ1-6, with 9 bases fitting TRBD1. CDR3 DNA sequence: TGCGCCAGCAGCTTGGCCGTAACCGGGACAGGGAATTCACCCCTCCACTTT. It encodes CASSLAVTGTGNSPLHF.